This TCR beta chain originates from a study of T cells after yellow fever vaccination. This clonotype occurred many times. Its specificity is not known. The germline V and J ends were trimmed by 10 bases and 5 bases, with 17 bases remaining between them. CDR1 and CDR2 (germline): KGHSH, LQKENI. The CDR3 totals 13 residues. Using its own MiXCR run on the 5' RACE reads, TCRdb lists one record per CDR3 protein. The repertoire includes more than 350,000 distinct CDR3 sequences, approximately 10% of them detected once, and less than 20% sits in the top ten. Study findings and constraints: Reappearing after the booster were most of the clones from primary vaccination (less than 97% CD4, approximately 85% CD8).

Source: PBMCs, taken on the day of the first yellow fever vaccination. This chain joins TRBV18 and TRBJ1-1; tentative D call: TRBD1 (5 bases). The receptor was derived from a man younger than 35 who received the YFV17D yellow fever vaccine. CDR3 sequence: CATRVGENTEAFF. For the CDR3, the DNA is TGTGCCACCCGCGTGGGGGAAAATACTGAAGCTTTCTTT.